This entry features one TCR beta chain sequence. Its antigen is not known. The sample carries other DNA sequences with the same CDR3. The sample comes from a study of cytomegalovirus exposure and HLA in healthy donors. General observations from the study: As a later analysis showed, several of the most significant clusters appeared to be linked to common viral pathogens. Researchers reportedly found TCR beta sequences accurately predicted most subjects' HLA-A and HLA-B alleles.

The PCR made use of 60 Vbeta and 13 Jbeta primers. The data were produced by immunoSEQ multiplex PCR, yet TCRdb's version contains in-frame clones alone and is incomplete. The sample shows 80,000 or so clones, approximately 57% of them seen only once. This CDR3 has 14 residues. In germline, CDR1 is SQVTM, CDR2 ANQGSEA. The V gene lost 3 bases and the J gene lost 2 bases, with 12 bases spanning the gap. The sequencing input was PBMCs. The sequence was obtained from a man aged 30 to 39 in good health and CMV-seropositive. This sequence joins TRBV29-1 and TRBJ2-3, with D maybe TRBD1 (6 bases). The CDR3 DNA is TGCAGCGTTGAGGGGCAGGGGTACACAGATACGCAGTATTTT. This codes for CSVEGQGYTDTQYF.